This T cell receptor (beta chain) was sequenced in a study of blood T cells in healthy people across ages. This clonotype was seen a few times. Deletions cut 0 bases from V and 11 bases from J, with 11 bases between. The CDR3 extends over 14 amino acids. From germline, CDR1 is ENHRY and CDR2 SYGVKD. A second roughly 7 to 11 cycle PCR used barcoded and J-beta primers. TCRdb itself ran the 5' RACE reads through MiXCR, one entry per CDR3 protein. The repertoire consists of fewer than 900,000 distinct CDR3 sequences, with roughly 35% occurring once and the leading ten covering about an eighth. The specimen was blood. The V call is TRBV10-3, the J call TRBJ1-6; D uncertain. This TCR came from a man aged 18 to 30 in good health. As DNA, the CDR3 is TGTGCCATCAGTGAGTCGGTGGTCTCCGCACCCCTCCACTTT. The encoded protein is CAISESVVSAPLHF.